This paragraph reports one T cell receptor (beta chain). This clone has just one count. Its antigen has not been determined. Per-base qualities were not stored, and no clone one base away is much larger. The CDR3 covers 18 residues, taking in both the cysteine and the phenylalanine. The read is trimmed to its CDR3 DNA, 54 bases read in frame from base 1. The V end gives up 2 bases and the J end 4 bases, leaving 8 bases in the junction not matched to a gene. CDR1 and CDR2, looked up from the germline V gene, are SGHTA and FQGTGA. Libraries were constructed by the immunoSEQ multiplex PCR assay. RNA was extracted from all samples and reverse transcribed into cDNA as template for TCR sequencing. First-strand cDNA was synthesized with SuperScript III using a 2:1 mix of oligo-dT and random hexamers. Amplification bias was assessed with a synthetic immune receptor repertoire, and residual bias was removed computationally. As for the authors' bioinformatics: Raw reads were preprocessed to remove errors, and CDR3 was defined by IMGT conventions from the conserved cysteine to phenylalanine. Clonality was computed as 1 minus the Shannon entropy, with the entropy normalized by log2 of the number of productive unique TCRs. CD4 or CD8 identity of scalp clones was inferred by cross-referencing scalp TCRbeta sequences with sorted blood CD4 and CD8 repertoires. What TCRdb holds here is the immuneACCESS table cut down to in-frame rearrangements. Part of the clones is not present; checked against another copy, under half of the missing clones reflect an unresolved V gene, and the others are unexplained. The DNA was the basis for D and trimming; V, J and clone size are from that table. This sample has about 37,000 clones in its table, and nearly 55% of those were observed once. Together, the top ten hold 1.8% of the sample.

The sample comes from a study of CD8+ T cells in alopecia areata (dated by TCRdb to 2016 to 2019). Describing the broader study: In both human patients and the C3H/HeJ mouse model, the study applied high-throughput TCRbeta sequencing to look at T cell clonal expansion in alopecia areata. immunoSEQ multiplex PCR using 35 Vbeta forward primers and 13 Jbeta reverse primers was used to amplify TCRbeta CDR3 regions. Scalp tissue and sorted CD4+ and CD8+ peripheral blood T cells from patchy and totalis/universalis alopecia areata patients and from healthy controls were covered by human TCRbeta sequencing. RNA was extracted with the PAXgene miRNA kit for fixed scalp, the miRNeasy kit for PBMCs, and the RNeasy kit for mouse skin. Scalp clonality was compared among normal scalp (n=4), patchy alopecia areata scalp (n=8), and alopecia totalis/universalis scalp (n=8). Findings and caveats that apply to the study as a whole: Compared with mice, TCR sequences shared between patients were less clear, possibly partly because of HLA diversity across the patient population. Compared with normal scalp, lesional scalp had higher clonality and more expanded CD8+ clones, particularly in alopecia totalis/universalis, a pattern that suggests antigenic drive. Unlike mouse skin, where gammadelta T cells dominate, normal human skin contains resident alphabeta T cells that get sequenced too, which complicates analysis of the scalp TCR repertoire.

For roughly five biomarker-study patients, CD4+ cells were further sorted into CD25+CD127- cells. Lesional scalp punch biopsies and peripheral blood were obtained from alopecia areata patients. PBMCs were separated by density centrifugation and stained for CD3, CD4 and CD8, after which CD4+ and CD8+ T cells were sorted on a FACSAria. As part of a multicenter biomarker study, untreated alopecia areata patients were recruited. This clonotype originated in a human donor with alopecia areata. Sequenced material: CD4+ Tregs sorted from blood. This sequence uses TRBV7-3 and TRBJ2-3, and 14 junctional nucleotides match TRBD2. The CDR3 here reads CASSLGRTSGGSADTQYF. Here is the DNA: TGTGCCAGCAGCTTAGGGAGGACTAGCGGGGGGTCGGCAGATACGCAGTATTTT.